This TCR beta chain is drawn from a study of beta chain features in type 1 diabetes. Looking at the study overall: Healthy donors, compared against patients, showed similar age, gender and cell yields.

Sorted populations all exceeded 98% purity. Findings of the study overall: Junctions at VDJ sites from type 1 diabetes patients had fewer insertions and more deletions.

Expressed TCRB transcripts were sequenced after all isolated RNA was converted to cDNA. The table came from immunoSEQ multiplex PCR; TCRdb's copy has only in-frame clones and leaves some out. Among about 140,000 clones listed, 6.9% were seen once. This clone was counted between two and nine times. Antigen unknown. Germline V gene data show CDR1 as SNHLY and CDR2 as FYNNEI. The CDR3 totals 15 residues. Trimming cost V 4 bases and J 4 bases; bases outside gene matches: 8. The rearrangement links TRBV2 to TRBJ2-5; TRBD2 aligns across 8 bases. The clonotype comes from a young woman in good health. Sequencing was done on a sample of central memory CD4+ T cells from blood. CDR3 nucleotides: TGTGCCAGCAGTGTTAACGGGAGGGGAGTAGAGACCCAGTACTTC. It translates to CASSVNGRGVETQYF. Supplemented by reference TRBV2 and TRBJ2-5, the full variable domain reads EPEVTQTPSHQVTQMGQEVILRCVPISNHLYFYWYRQILGQKVEFLVSFYNNEISEKSEIFDDQFSVERPDGSNFTLKIRSTKLEDSAMYFCASSVNGRGVETQYFGPGTRLLVL.